The next 32 T cell receptor beta chains were all read from a single sample in a study of immune cell composition in non-small cell lung cancer (dated by TCRdb to 2017 to 2019). Library method: the immunoSEQ multiplex PCR assay. The table was pulled from immuneACCESS by TCRdb, which kept in-frame rearrangements only. Such tables lose some clones; where checked, under half of the loss comes from unresolved V genes, and the rest has no known cause. The sample records around 16,000 clones, over 70% of which are singletons. The ten largest clones represent roughly a tenth of the sample. Normal lung samples came from the same patient and were non-adjacent lung tissue collected as far from the tumour as possible, with a minimum distance of 3 cm. The sample was also reused in another study, on CD4 T cells in lung cancer.

The specimen sequenced was non-adjacent lung tissue. The receptors were sampled from a human donor with non-small cell lung cancer.

The V call is TRBV19, the J call TRBJ1-2; D unresolved. The germline V gene has CDR1 LNHDA and CDR2 SQIVND (reference sequence). The CDR3 runs to 12 residues. Trimming shortened V by 5 bases and J by 6 bases, and 10 bases separated the two germline ends. This CDR3 is CASSAIEHGYTF. DNA for the CDR3: TGTGCCAGTAGTGCAATCGAGCATGGCTACACCTTC.

The rearrangement joins TRBV5-1 to TRBJ2-1, with 9 bases matching TRBD2. The germline CDR1 and CDR2 sequences are SGHRS and YFSETQ. Trimming took 6 bases from V and 9 from J; bases not matched to a gene: 13. The CDR3 sequence is 15 residues long. The CDR3 DNA follows: TGCGCCAGCAACCCCCTGGCGGGGGGGCAAGGTGAGCAGTTCTTC. Translating it yields CASNPLAGGQGEQFF.

The DNA of the CDR3 is TGTGCCAGCAGCGGTAGGGACACAGATACGCAGTATTTT. Its protein product is CASSGRDTDTQYF. The gene calls are TRBV5-4 and TRBJ2-3; D not certain. CDR3 length: 13 amino acids. V was shortened by 4 bases and J by 2 bases, with 8 bases between the two germline ends. Germline V gives CDR1 SGHNT, CDR2 YYREEE (reference sequence).

This clone was observed a handful of times. The gene calls are TRBV5-1 and TRBJ1-2, with 7 bases matching TRBD1. From germline, CDR1 is SGHRS and CDR2 YFSETQ. With 0 bases clipped from V and 9 bases from J, the junction kept 5 bases outside the gene matches. There are 13 residues in the CDR3. Here the CDR3 DNA reads TGCGCCAGCAGCTTGGCGACAGGGAGCAGCTACACCTTC. As protein: CASSLATGSSYTF. Drawing the rest from reference TRBV5-1 and TRBJ1-2, the complete variable domain is KAGVTQTPRYLIKTRGQQVTLSCSPISGHRSVSWYQQTPGQGLQFLFEYFSETQRNKGNFPGRFSGRQFSNSRSEMNVSTLELGDSALYLCASSLATGSSYTFGSGTRLTVV.

This chain links TRBV6-1 with TRBJ2-1, with 8 bases lining up with TRBD2. CDR3 length equals 17 residues. Looked up from germline, CDR1 is MNHNS and CDR2 is SASEGT. V was pared by 4 bases and J by 5 bases, with 13 bases of the junction left unmatched. This chain's CDR3 is CASSGPPRRGVNNEQFF. The CDR3 DNA reads TGTGCCAGCAGTGGACCCCCACGGCGGGGGGTGAACAATGAGCAGTTCTTC.

The V gene is TRBV7-6, the J gene TRBJ1-1, with D uncertain. The V gene lost 3 bases and the J gene lost 2 bases, with 10 bases spanning the gap. CDR1 and CDR2 (germline): SGHVS, FNYEAQ. The CDR3 extends over 14 amino acids. CDR3 bases: TGTGCCAGCAGCTTTAACAGTGCAAACACTGAAGCTTTCTTT. It translates to CASSFNSANTEAFF.

The chain has TRBV7-2 and TRBJ2-5, with 7 bases that match TRBD2. The germline V gene has CDR1 SGHTA and CDR2 FQGNSA. V shed 8 bases and J 3 bases; nucleotides not matched to a gene: 3. The CDR3 sequence is 12 residues long. CDR3 bases: TGTGCCAGCGGACTAGGGGAAGAGACCCAGTACTTC. Translating gives CASGLGEETQYF.

This clone has just one count. This chain joins TRBV5-3 and TRBJ2-1; 8 nucleotides align to TRBD2. TRBV5-3 is given ORF status, its function remaining uncertain. The V and J ends lost 1 base and 4 bases, in that order; junction bases with no gene match: 7. CDR3 length: 16 amino acids. CDR3 in DNA: TGTGCCAGAAGCTTGAGTATTCCGGGAGGGTACAATGAGCAGTTCTTC. The encoded protein is CARSLSIPGGYNEQFF.

This chain links TRBV5-4 with TRBJ2-7; either TRBD1 or TRBD2 may supply D (5 bases each). The CDR3 loop spans 15 amino acids. Germline-derived CDR1 and CDR2 are SGHNT and YYREEE (reference sequence). V dropped 4 bases and J dropped 7 bases, with 21 bases sitting between them. The CDR3 reads CASSHSGAGFREQYF. In DNA, the CDR3 is TGTGCCAGCAGCCATTCCGGGGCAGGCTTTCGGGAGCAGTACTTC.

The CDR3 region has the DNA TGTGCCACCAGCAGAGATACGGAGGTGGGGCTCGAGCAGTACTTC. Protein sequence: CATSRDTEVGLEQYF. This chain uses TRBV15 with TRBJ2-7; D might be TRBD1 or TRBD2, each matching 5 bases. Trimming removed 0 bases from V and 6 bases from J, with 15 bases in between. The length of the CDR3 is 15 residues. Germline V CDR1 and CDR2: LNHNV, YYDKDF (reference sequence).

This clone is a singleton in its sample. This chain links TRBV6-5 with TRBJ1-2; D is undetermined. Trimming pared 8 bases from V and 1 base from J, leaving 17 bases between. The CDR3 contains 15 residues. Germline V gives CDR1 MNHEY, CDR2 SVGAGI. CDR3 sequence reads: CASLEDGARNYGYTF. The CDR3 DNA sequence: TGTGCCAGCCTAGAGGACGGAGCCCGTAACTATGGCTACACCTTC.

Only a few counts were recorded for this clone. The CDR3, as DNA: TGTGCCAGCAGCTTATCTACTAGCGGGGGGGGCGATGAGCAGTTCTTC. Its translation: CASSLSTSGGGDEQFF. The chain couples TRBV11-3 to TRBJ2-1, with 13 positions matching TRBD2. In germline, CDR1 is SGHNT, CDR2 YENEEA. This CDR3 spans 16 amino acids. V trimming: 2 bases; J trimming: 8 bases; junction bases outside the gene matches: 6.

V and J are TRBV18 and TRBJ1-1; D is possibly TRBD1 (5 bases). Germline CDR1 reads KGHSH; CDR2 reads LQKENI. Deletions cut 6 bases from V and 10 bases from J, with 21 bases between. The CDR3 is made up of 14 amino acids. The CDR3 sequence: CASSPAFRVQGAFF. For the CDR3, the DNA is TGTGCCAGCTCCCCGGCTTTCAGGGTTCAGGGAGCTTTCTTT.

This sequence joins TRBV7-3 and TRBJ2-6; tentative D call: TRBD2 (6 bases). With 7 bases removed from V and 3 bases from J, the gap between germline ends came to 10 bases. The CDR3 totals 14 residues. CDR1 is SGHTA and CDR2 is FQGTGA in the germline V gene. The CDR3 here is CASTGGSGANVLTF. CDR3 DNA sequence: TGTGCCAGCACCGGGGGTAGTGGGGCCAACGTCCTGACTTTC.

The genes are TRBV18 and TRBJ1-1; 7 bases line up with TRBD1. Germline assignment: CDR1 KGHSH and CDR2 LQKENI. Unmatched junction bases numbered 5, after V lost 6 bases and J lost 4 bases. The CDR3 length is 13 residues. CDR3: CASSPTGFTEAFF. CDR3 nucleotide sequence: TGTGCCAGCTCCCCGACAGGGTTCACTGAAGCTTTCTTT. Using reference TRBV18 and TRBJ1-1 for the parts outside the CDR3, the full variable domain is NAGVMQNPRHLVRRRGQEARLRCSPMKGHSHVYWYRQLPEEGLKFMVYLQKENIIDESGMPKERFSAEFPKEGPSILRIQQVVRGDSAAYFCASSPTGFTEAFFGQGTRLTVV.

This clone was seen a single time. The chain uses TRBV15 and TRBJ2-1; no clear D. There are 16 residues in the CDR3. The V and J ends lost 4 bases and 0 bases respectively, with 13 bases between them. CDR1 is LNHNV and CDR2 is YYDKDF in the germline V gene (reference sequence). CDR3 region: CATSTGASSSYNEQFF. The CDR3 nucleotides read TGTGCCACCAGCACTGGAGCCTCGAGCTCCTACAATGAGCAGTTCTTC.

The chain's CDR3 is CASGPGRNSPLHF. CDR3 in DNA: TGTGCCAGCGGACCCGGACGAAATTCACCCCTCCACTTT. This chain connects TRBV28 to TRBJ1-6, with D unclear. The germline CDR1 and CDR2 sequences are MDHEN and SYDVKM. The ends were cut back, 8 bases at V and 7 bases at J, with 12 bases in the middle. The CDR3 has 13 residues.

The chain is built from TRBV6-1 and TRBJ1-1; no firm D call. V lost 7 bases, J lost 11 bases, and 23 bases lay in between. Per germline, CDR1 MNHNS and CDR2 SASEGT. This CDR3 contains 14 residues. In DNA form, the CDR3 reads TGTGCCAGCATTGGCGACGCAGCGGCCCCGTTCGCTTTCTTT. Protein sequence: CASIGDAAAPFAFF.

The chain links TRBV2 to TRBJ1-2; D perhaps matches TRBD1 (5 bases). The CDR3 contains 15 residues. CDR1 is SNHLY, CDR2 FYNNEI, per germline. The germline V and J ends were trimmed by 0 bases and 4 bases, with 12 bases remaining between them. In DNA, the CDR3 is TGTGCCAGCAGTGAAGCGCGAGGGGAGGGCTATGGCTACACCTTC. It encodes CASSEARGEGYGYTF.

The chain recombines TRBV19 with TRBJ2-6; D is perhaps TRBD1 or TRBD2 (6 bases each). V lost 5 bases and J lost 2, with 22 bases in between. Germline V gene lookup returns CDR1 LNHDA and CDR2 SQIVND (reference sequence). The CDR3 runs to 19 residues. CDR3 protein: CASSGHIGRGGAGANVLTF. CDR3 nucleotide sequence: TGTGCCAGTAGTGGTCATATTGGCAGGGGAGGAGCTGGGGCCAACGTCCTGACTTTC.

In its sample, this clone was seen once. V is TRBV5-1 and J is TRBJ1-3; tentatively, D is TRBD1 (5 bases). Germline V lookup: CDR1 SGHRS, CDR2 YFSETQ. The CDR3 is 15 amino acids. The V end was cut by 3 bases, the J end by 0 bases, with 10 bases between. The CDR3 here is CASSSQGSSGNTIYF. The CDR3 region has the DNA TGCGCCAGCAGCTCCCAGGGCAGCTCTGGAAACACCATATATTTT.

The CDR3 nucleotides read TGTGCCAGCTCACCACCGGGACAGGGCAACTATGGCTACACCTTC. This translates into CASSPPGQGNYGYTF. This chain uses TRBV18 with TRBJ1-2; 9 bases line up with TRBD1. J was trimmed by 2 bases and V by 0 bases; bases with no gene match: 1. The CDR3 runs 15 residues. In germline, CDR1 is KGHSH, CDR2 LQKENI.

This clone was counted between two and nine times. The chain employs TRBV10-2 and TRBJ1-5, with D uncertain. The CDR3 contains 15 residues. V lost 2 bases to trimming and J lost 0 bases, with 8 bases between them. From germline, CDR1 is WSHSY and CDR2 SAAADI. The CDR3 coding sequence is TGCGCCAGCAGTGAGAGGGTTATTAGCAATCAGCCCCAGCATTTT. It encodes CASSERVISNQPQHF.

CDR3 DNA: TGCAGCGTTGGGTCTAGCTCTGGAAACACCATATATTTT. It codes for CSVGSSSGNTIYF. The chain combines TRBV29-1 with TRBJ1-3; no clear D. V dropped 4 bases and J dropped 0 bases, with 7 bases sitting between them. The CDR3 has 13 residues. The germline V gene has CDR1 SQVTM and CDR2 ANQGSEA.

The chain links TRBV29-1 to TRBJ2-5, with D possibly TRBD2 on 6 matching bases. The length of the CDR3 is 13 residues. Germline lookup yields CDR1 SQVTM and CDR2 ANQGSEA. Trimming stripped 3 bases from V and 5 bases from J, with 13 bases between. DNA of the CDR3: TGCAGCGTTGAGCAGACGGGGGTGGAGACCCAGTACTTC. This encodes CSVEQTGVETQYF. The full variable domain, in which reference TRBV29-1 and TRBJ2-5 provide the parts outside the CDR3, is SAVISQKPSRDICQRGTSLTIQCQVDSQVTMMFWYRQQPGQSLTLIATANQGSEATYESGFVIDKFPISRPNLTFSTLTVSNMSPEDSSIYLCSVEQTGVETQYFGPGTRLLVL.

This clone was detected a few times. The CDR3 bases are TGTGCCAGCAGCCCACAGGTGATCGGGGAGCTGTTTTTT. Protein product: CASSPQVIGELFF. The chain recombines TRBV11-3 with TRBJ2-2; possibly TRBD1 for D (5 bases). Trimming left V 5 bases short and J 7 bases short, with 11 bases between. Germline CDR1 SGHNT, CDR2 YENEEA. The CDR3 consists of 13 residues.

V usage is TRBV6-1 and J usage is TRBJ1-6, with D tentatively TRBD1 (5 bases). Between the trimmed V and J ends, which lost 8 bases and 9 bases, there was a span of 11 bases. CDR3 length equals 12 residues. CDR1 MNHNS and CDR2 SASEGT come from the germline V gene. For the CDR3, the DNA is TGTGCCAGCTTCGACAGTGGTTCACCCCTCCACTTT. Residues: CASFDSGSPLHF.

This clone was found once. The chain recombines TRBV6-1 with TRBJ2-5; D possibly corresponds to TRBD2 (6 bases). This CDR3 region has 13 residues. CDR1 MNHNS and CDR2 SASEGT come from the germline V gene. Trimming stripped 6 bases from V and 5 bases from J, with 13 bases between. The CDR3, as DNA: TGTGCCAGCAGACTTCTTCGGGAGGAGACCCAGTACTTC. Residues: CASRLLREETQYF.

This chain uses TRBV7-6 with TRBJ1-1; maybe TRBD1 (5 bases). This CDR3 spans 13 amino acids. The V gene's germline CDR1 is SGHVS and CDR2 FNYEAQ. V shed 5 bases and J shed 3 bases, with 10 bases lying between them. CDR3 DNA: TGTGCCAGCAGCCACGGGGGGGACACTGAAGCTTTCTTT. Protein sequence: CASSHGGDTEAFF.

The V call is TRBV25-1, the J call TRBJ2-5, with 9 bases fitting TRBD1. Per germline, CDR1 MGHDK and CDR2 SYGVNS. After removal of 4 bases from V and 5 bases from J, the junction contained 8 bases not matched to a gene. CDR3 length equals 15 residues. CDR3 coding DNA: TGTGCCAGCAGTGCAGGTGACAGGGGGTGGGAGACCCAGTACTTC. It encodes CASSAGDRGWETQYF.

The V and J genes are TRBV15 and TRBJ2-3; D gene uncertain. The CDR3 sequence is 17 residues long. Germline V lookup: CDR1 LNHNV, CDR2 YYDKDF (reference sequence). Trimming removed 0 bases from V and 0 bases from J, with 13 bases in between. CDR3 region: CATSRDVQAPSTDTQYF. The CDR3 coding sequence is TGTGCCACCAGCAGAGATGTCCAGGCACCTAGCACAGATACGCAGTATTTT. The full variable domain, rest sourced from reference TRBV15 and TRBJ2-3, is DAMVIQNPRYQVTQFGKPVTLSCSQTLNHNVMYWYQQKSSQAPKLLFHYYDKDFNNEADTPDNFQSRRPNTSFCFLDIRSPGLGDTAMYLCATSRDVQAPSTDTQYFGPGTRLTVL.

The V call is TRBV30, the J call TRBJ1-2; tentative D call: TRBD1 (6 bases). Deletions cut 5 bases from V and 6 bases from J, with 13 bases between. CDR3 size: 12 residues. The V gene's germline CDR1 is GTSNPN and CDR2 SVGIG (reference sequence). As DNA, the CDR3 is TGTGCCTGGGGGCAGGGGTGGGATGGCTACACCTTC. Its protein product is CAWGQGWDGYTF. Complete variable domain (other parts from reference TRBV30 and TRBJ1-2): SQTIHQWPATLVQPVGSPLSLECTVEGTSNPNLYWYRQAAGRGLQLLFYSVGIGQISSEVPQNLSASRPQDRQFILSSKKLLLSDSGFYLCAWGQGWDGYTFGSGTRLTVV.